A single T cell receptor (beta chain) is shown here with its context. The antigen is undetermined. The record originates from a study of T cell responses to AZD1222 COVID-19 vaccine. Study-level points and caveats: Without day 14 samples, only post-peak T cell repertoires were studied. A reported finding is that nearly half of spike-specific TCRs target unmutated variant regions.

Germline CDR1 is SEHNR and CDR2 is FQNEAQ (reference sequence). Trimming stripped 2 bases from V and 2 bases from J, with 12 bases between. The CDR3 is 15 residues long. Here immunoSEQ multiplex PCR was the method, and the copy in TCRdb shows in-frame clones only, minus some. The table has some 150,000 clones, roughly nine tenths seen once. This chain connects TRBV7-9 to TRBJ1-1, with D perhaps matching TRBD1 (5 bases). The sequenced sample was peripheral blood, obtained after recovery from COVID-19. The TCR sequence derives from an adult who had recovered from COVID-19. As DNA, the CDR3 is TGTGCCAGCAGCTTAATCGGGGGGTTTAACACTGAAGCTTTCTTT. It specifies CASSLIGGFNTEAFF.